The 15 T cell receptor beta chains given below trace back to one sample, sequenced in a study of cytomegalovirus exposure and HLA in healthy donors. The PCR made use of 60 Vbeta and 13 Jbeta primers. The assay was immunoSEQ multiplex PCR, and TCRdb's table has in-frame clones only and misses some. The sample contains roughly 190,000 clones, roughly 87% of which appear only once. Sequencing input: PBMCs. These receptors originate from a boy aged 2 to 10 in good health and CMV-seronegative.

This rearrangement joins TRBV7-8 to TRBJ1-1; 9 nucleotides agree with TRBD1. CDR1 is SGHVS, CDR2 FQNEAQ, per germline. J lost 5 bases, V lost 5 bases, and 15 bases had no gene match. The CDR3 covers 17 residues. DNA for the CDR3: TGTGCCAGCAGCCCTGGACAGGGGCTGTTTCATCGGACTGAAGCTTTCTTT. Translating it yields CASSPGQGLFHRTEAFF.

The chain is built from TRBV21-1 and TRBJ2-7; the DNA was not used to check the table's D call, TRBD1. TRBV21-1 is recorded as a pseudogene. CDR3 length equals 14 residues. The CDR3 nucleotides are TGTGCCAGGATTTGGGACAGGAGCAACTACGAGCAGTACTTC. Translating gives CARIWDRSNYEQYF.

The CDR3 region has the DNA TGTGCCAGCAGAACGACAGGGGTCGAGGGCTACACCTTC. Its translation is CASRTTGVEGYTF. The rearrangement uses TRBV25-1 and TRBJ1-2; 8 bases line up with TRBD1. This CDR3 region has 13 residues. Germline V gene data show CDR1 as MGHDK and CDR2 as SYGVNS. V shed 6 bases, J shed 8 bases, and the junction held 8 bases outside the gene matches.

This clone is a singleton in its sample. The chain carries TRBV28 and TRBJ1-1; 8 bases are shared with TRBD1. Germline CDR1 reads MDHEN; CDR2 reads SYDVKM. The V segment lost 6 bases and the J segment 0 bases; nucleotides outside the gene matches: 21. The CDR3 length is 20 residues. The CDR3 spells CASRNFFKTRDRSMNTEAFF. The CDR3, as DNA: TGTGCCAGCAGAAATTTCTTCAAAACCCGGGACAGGTCAATGAACACTGAAGCTTTCTTT.

In regard to this clone: The junction and the germline gene differ at one end; a read error may be behind it. The sample contains more than one DNA sequence encoding this CDR3. The chain links TRBV27 to TRBJ2-7; 7 nucleotides align to TRBD2. The CDR3 consists of 16 residues. Germline-derived CDR1 and CDR2 are MNHEY and SMNVEV (reference sequence). The CDR3 bases are TGCGCCAGCAGTTTATTGTTCCGGGGACTACCTAGGGAGCAGTACTTC. Translation: CASSLLFRGLPREQYF.

The V call is TRBV28, the J call TRBJ1-1; 9 bases are shared with TRBD1. There are 14 residues in the CDR3. In germline, CDR1 is MDHEN, CDR2 SYDVKM. Trimming cost V 2 bases and J 5 bases; bases outside gene matches: 3. This CDR3 reads CASSLGTGYTEAFF. CDR3 DNA sequence: TGTGCCAGCAGTTTAGGGACAGGGTATACTGAAGCTTTCTTT.

This CDR3 is CASSRRLENEQFF. The CDR3 nucleotides are TGTGCCAGCAGTCGGCGGCTTGAGAATGAGCAGTTCTTC. The V gene is TRBV6-4, the J gene TRBJ2-1; D gene uncertain. CDR1 and CDR2 from the germline V gene are MRHNA and SNTAGT. CDR3 length equals 13 residues. Trimming removed 5 bases from V and 7 bases from J, with 12 bases in between.

The chain recombines TRBV19 with TRBJ2-2, with D possibly TRBD1 on 6 matching bases. V dropped 4 bases and J dropped 5 bases, with 11 bases sitting between them. Germline CDR1 and CDR2: LNHDA and SQIVND (reference sequence). This CDR3 comprises 14 residues. This CDR3 is CASSTGAGTGELFF. DNA of the CDR3: TGTGCCAGTAGTACAGGGGCCGGTACCGGGGAGCTGTTTTTT.

V and J are TRBV7-8 and TRBJ2-1, with D unresolved. V lost 3 bases to trimming and J lost 4 bases, with 7 bases between them. In germline, CDR1 is SGHVS, CDR2 FQNEAQ. The CDR3 loop spans 13 amino acids. The CDR3 sequence is CASSFPTYNEQFF. In nucleotides, the CDR3 is TGTGCCAGCAGCTTTCCTACTTACAATGAGCAGTTCTTC.

The genes are TRBV5-1 and TRBJ1-2; 7 bases are shared with TRBD1. The V gene's germline CDR1 is SGHRS and CDR2 YFSETQ. This CDR3 spans 14 amino acids. The trim removed 5 bases at V and 3 bases at J, leaving 7 bases unmatched. CDR3 amino acids: CASRGTVGDYGYTF. The CDR3 DNA is TGCGCCAGCAGGGGGACAGTAGGGGACTATGGCTACACCTTC. Looking up the rest from reference TRBV5-1 and TRBJ1-2 gives the full variable domain: KAGVTQTPRYLIKTRGQQVTLSCSPISGHRSVSWYQQTPGQGLQFLFEYFSETQRNKGNFPGRFSGRQFSNSRSEMNVSTLELGDSALYLCASRGTVGDYGYTFGSGTRLTVV.

The rearrangement links TRBV19 to TRBJ1-1; 7 positions match TRBD1. Germline V gene data show CDR1 as LNHDA and CDR2 as SQIVND (reference sequence). The CDR3 is made up of 13 amino acids. V gave up 2 bases and J gave up 3 bases; unmatched junction bases: 0. CDR3 nucleotides: TGTGCCAGTAGTATAACAGGGGACACTGAAGCTTTCTTT. The encoded protein is CASSITGDTEAFF.

The chain couples TRBV28 to TRBJ2-1, with a weak D call TRBD1 (5 bases). Germline lookup yields CDR1 MDHEN and CDR2 SYDVKM. V lost 2 bases and J lost 7, with 9 bases in between. The CDR3 sequence is 13 residues long. For the CDR3, the DNA is TGTGCCAGCAGTTTACAGGGATGGAATGAGCAGTTCTTC. Protein: CASSLQGWNEQFF.

The chain carries TRBV7-2 and TRBJ2-7; weak D call: TRBD2 (5 bases). The CDR3 extends over 13 amino acids. In germline, CDR1 is SGHTA, CDR2 FQGNSA. V was shortened by 5 bases and J by 6 bases, with 14 bases between the two germline ends. The CDR3 sequence: CASSLLRVGEQYF. The CDR3 DNA sequence: TGTGCCAGCAGCCTGCTGAGGGTCGGCGAGCAGTACTTC. Drawing the rest from reference TRBV7-2 and TRBJ2-7, the complete variable domain is GAGVSQSPSNKVTEKGKDVELRCDPISGHTALYWYRQSLGQGLEFLIYFQGNSAPDKSGLPSDRFSAERTGGSVSTLTIQRTQQEDSAVYLCASSLLRVGEQYFGPGTRLTVT.

The V gene is TRBV19, the J gene TRBJ2-7; TRBD1 matches 7 bases. J was trimmed by 2 bases and V by 2 bases; bases with no gene match: 9. Germline lookup yields CDR1 LNHDA and CDR2 SQIVND (reference sequence). The CDR3 has 16 residues. The CDR3 protein is CASSITLTGVAYEQYF. In nucleotides, the CDR3 is TGTGCCAGTAGTATAACCCTAACAGGGGTGGCCTACGAGCAGTACTTC.

The chain couples TRBV2 to TRBJ2-2; D may be TRBD1 (6 bases). Trimming shortened V by 6 bases and J by 5 bases, and 16 bases separated the two germline ends. Looked up from germline, CDR1 is SNHLY and CDR2 is FYNNEI. CDR3 length: 15 residues. This CDR3 reads CASRRDRLGTGELFF. As DNA, the CDR3 is TGTGCCAGCAGGCGAGACAGGTTGGGGACCGGGGAGCTGTTTTTT.